These 21 T cell receptor beta chains were all obtained from the same sample, sequenced in a study of cytomegalovirus exposure and HLA in healthy donors. Produced via immunoSEQ multiplex PCR; TCRdb's table is partial and in-frame only. The repertoire holds 140,000 or so clones, with 87% as singletons. Sequencing was performed on PBMCs. Receptors were obtained from a man younger than 35 in good health and CMV-seropositive.

V and J are TRBV27 and TRBJ1-3; D not certain. Per the germline V gene, CDR1 is MNHEY and CDR2 is SMNVEV (reference sequence). The CDR3 totals 17 residues. The V end lost 1 base, the J end lost 2 bases, and 15 bases lay between the germline ends. The DNA for the CDR3 is TGTGCCAGCAGTTTATACGTCCCCCCAGGCCCTGGAAACACCATATATTTT. This sequence encodes CASSLYVPPGPGNTIYF.

This chain links TRBV21-1 with TRBJ2-1; the table's D call, TRBD1, was not checked against the DNA. TRBV21-1 is marked as a pseudogene. The CDR3 runs 14 residues. DNA for the CDR3: TGTGCCAGCTTGGACAGGGGTTTCTACAATGAGCAGTTCTTC. The encoded protein is CASLDRGFYNEQFF.

This clone was detected once. V gene TRBV7-9 combines with J gene TRBJ2-1; D may be TRBD2 (6 bases). The CDR3 is made up of 15 amino acids. The ends were cut back, 5 bases at V and 1 base at J, with 12 bases in the middle. CDR1 is SEHNR, CDR2 FQNEAQ, per germline (reference sequence). CDR3 DNA sequence: TGTGCCAGCAGCCCAGGGACTTTATCCTACAATGAGCAGTTCTTC. Its translation is CASSPGTLSYNEQFF.

This rearrangement joins TRBV6-5 to TRBJ1-1; D is perhaps TRBD1 (6 bases). Trimming cost V 0 bases and J 10 bases, with 12 bases left between them. This CDR3 has 13 amino acids. Germline CDR1 is MNHEY and CDR2 is SVGAGI. This chain's CDR3 is CASSYSLGGAAFF. In DNA form, the CDR3 reads TGTGCCAGCAGTTACTCCCTCGGGGGGGCAGCTTTCTTT.

This chain links TRBV11-2 with TRBJ2-5; D gene ambiguous. The V gene lost 4 bases and the J gene lost 5 bases, with 11 bases spanning the gap. Germline V gene lookup returns CDR1 SGHAT and CDR2 FQNNGV. The CDR3 consists of 13 residues. Written as DNA, the CDR3 is TGTGCCAGCAGCTCTGACCGAGGCGAGACCCAGTACTTC. Its translation: CASSSDRGETQYF.

This chain connects TRBV27 to TRBJ1-2, with D maybe TRBD1 (5 bases). CDR3 length equals 14 residues. The ends were cut back, 6 bases at V and 6 bases at J, with 17 bases in the middle. Germline CDR1 reads MNHEY; CDR2 reads SMNVEV (reference sequence). CDR3 sequence: CASRANGDFNGYTF. In DNA, the CDR3 is TGTGCCAGCAGAGCCAACGGGGACTTTAATGGCTACACCTTC.

The chain combines TRBV11-2 with TRBJ2-2; possibly TRBD2 for D (5 bases). The CDR3 extends over 11 amino acids. V was trimmed by 2 bases and J by 14 bases, leaving 9 bases between them. The germline gives CDR1 SGHAT, CDR2 FQNNGV. The CDR3 bases are TGTGCCAGCAGCTTACTTGAGGGCCTGTTTTTT. Its translation is CASSLLEGLFF.

This rearrangement joins TRBV6-5 to TRBJ1-2, with 7 bases that match TRBD1. The junction had 9 bases not matched to a gene; V was cut back by 8 bases and J by 6 bases. The CDR3 runs 13 residues. The germline V gene encodes CDR1 MNHEY and CDR2 SVGAGI. The CDR3 region is CASGWSGTDGYTF. The CDR3 region has the DNA TGTGCCAGCGGCTGGTCCGGGACAGATGGCTACACCTTC.

The chain uses TRBV6-5 and TRBJ2-3; 9 nucleotides line up with TRBD2. The CDR3 consists of 15 residues. Trimming cost V 2 bases and J 5 bases; bases outside gene matches: 5. Germline loops: CDR1 MNHEY, CDR2 SVGAGI. The CDR3 nucleotides read TGTGCCAGCAGTTACAGGCGGGGGGGCGTAGATACGCAGTATTTT. Amino acid sequence: CASSYRRGGVDTQYF.

On this clone: Distinct nucleotide sequences in the sample also encode this CDR3. The chain joins TRBV6-1 to TRBJ1-2; D call uncertain. Germline V gene data show CDR1 as MNHNS and CDR2 as SASEGT. This CDR3 has 11 amino acids. V dropped 6 bases and J dropped 4 bases, with 6 bases sitting between them. CDR3 sequence reads: CASREGYGYTF. Here the CDR3 DNA reads TGTGCCAGCAGGGAGGGCTATGGCTACACCTTC.

The genes are TRBV5-1 and TRBJ2-7; 9 bases line up with TRBD2. CDR3 size: 16 residues. V gave up 0 bases and J gave up 3 bases; unmatched junction bases: 7. Germline values: CDR1 SGHRS, CDR2 YFSETQ. CDR3 DNA: TGCGCCAGCAGCTTGGATAGCGGGGGCCGAATCTACGAGCAGTACTTC. This translates into CASSLDSGGRIYEQYF.

The chain uses TRBV12-5 and TRBJ2-5, with TRBD2 identical over 7 bases. V lost 0 bases, J lost 4 bases, and 17 bases stayed unmatched. The length of the CDR3 is 19 residues. Germline-derived CDR1 and CDR2 are LGHNT and FRNRAP. CDR3 sequence (DNA): TGTGCTAGTGGTTTGGTATTCCTAGCGGCTCAAACCCCGGGAGAGACCCAGTACTTC. Translated, it gives CASGLVFLAAQTPGETQYF.

The chain is built from TRBV28 and TRBJ1-2; no firm D call. This CDR3 is built from 12 residues. The ends were cut back, 2 bases at V and 8 bases at J, with 9 bases in the middle. Germline assignment: CDR1 MDHEN and CDR2 SYDVKM. CDR3 residues: CASSLGGSGYTF. The CDR3 DNA reads as TGTGCCAGCAGTTTAGGAGGATCCGGCTACACCTTC.

The chain links TRBV9 to TRBJ1-1; D is possibly TRBD1 (5 bases). The V end lost 2 bases, the J end lost 12 bases, and 17 bases lay between the germline ends. Germline lookup yields CDR1 SGDLS and CDR2 YYNGEE. This CDR3 region has 13 residues. The chain's CDR3 is CASSVGGVDRPFF. The CDR3 nucleotides are TGTGCCAGCAGCGTTGGAGGGGTCGATCGGCCTTTCTTT.

This chain connects TRBV28 to TRBJ1-1, with D maybe TRBD1 (5 bases). CDR3 length: 14 residues. Germline V gene data show CDR1 as MDHEN and CDR2 as SYDVKM. V lost 7 bases, J lost 1 base, and 13 bases lay in between. Here the CDR3 reads CASTLRGGNTEAFF. CDR3 coding DNA: TGTGCCAGCACCCTGAGGGGAGGGAACACTGAAGCTTTCTTT. Full variable domain (rest looked up from reference TRBV28 and TRBJ1-1): DVKVTQSSRYLVKRTGEKVFLECVQDMDHENMFWYRQDPGLGLRLIYFSYDVKMKEKGDIPEGYSVSREKKERFSLILESASTNQTSMYLCASTLRGGNTEAFFGQGTRLTVV.

The chain uses TRBV28 and TRBJ2-7; 9 nucleotides align to TRBD1. In germline, CDR1 is MDHEN, CDR2 SYDVKM. Trimming took 6 bases from V and 6 from J; bases not matched to a gene: 9. CDR3 length: 14 residues. Here the CDR3 DNA reads TGTGCCAGCAGCACCGGGACAGGGTCAGCCGAGCAGTACTTC. Encoded protein: CASSTGTGSAEQYF. The whole variable domain, filled in from reference TRBV28 and TRBJ2-7, reads DVKVTQSSRYLVKRTGEKVFLECVQDMDHENMFWYRQDPGLGLRLIYFSYDVKMKEKGDIPEGYSVSREKKERFSLILESASTNQTSMYLCASSTGTGSAEQYFGPGTRLTVT.

V is TRBV7-3 and J is TRBJ2-1; TRBD2 matches 10 bases. The V gene's germline CDR1 is SGHTA and CDR2 FQGTGA. V lost 6 bases to trimming and J lost 6 bases; unmatched junction nucleotides: 5. This CDR3 spans 14 amino acids. The CDR3 DNA reads as TGTGCCAGCAGTCATAGCGGGGGGACCAATGAGCAGTTCTTC. It codes for CASSHSGGTNEQFF.

This rearrangement joins TRBV28 to TRBJ1-5, with D possibly matching TRBD1 (5 bases). The CDR3 totals 13 residues. V was cut by 7 bases and J by 6 bases, with 13 bases left in between. Germline CDR1 and CDR2: MDHEN and SYDVKM. The CDR3 DNA sequence: TGTGCCAGCATCCAGGGTAGCGGTCAGCCCCAGCATTTT. Translated: CASIQGSGQPQHF.

This chain joins TRBV5-4 and TRBJ1-2; no definite D call. This CDR3 has 14 residues. V lost 0 bases and J 2 bases, leaving 8 bases between the germline ends. The germline gives CDR1 SGHNT, CDR2 YYREEE (reference sequence). Here the CDR3 reads CASSLDRENYGYTF. The CDR3 bases are TGTGCCAGCAGCTTGGACAGAGAGAACTATGGCTACACCTTC.

The chain couples TRBV11-2 to TRBJ1-2; the match to TRBD1 covers 7 bases. CDR1 and CDR2 from the germline V gene are SGHAT and FQNNGV. The CDR3 length is 16 residues. Trimming cost V 7 bases and J 4 bases; bases outside gene matches: 15. CDR3 nucleotide sequence: TGTGCCAGCAAGCCGACAGCCAGGGGGTCAGGCTATGGCTACACCTTC. Translated: CASKPTARGSGYGYTF.

This chain joins TRBV4-1 and TRBJ1-5, with no clear D. Germline V CDR1 and CDR2: MGHRA, YSYEKL. This CDR3 has 16 amino acids. V was cut by 0 bases and J by 5 bases, with 14 bases left in between. CDR3: CASSQDANEWYQPQHF. The CDR3 nucleotides read TGCGCCAGCAGCCAAGATGCTAACGAGTGGTATCAGCCCCAGCATTTT.